This T cell receptor beta chain originates from a study of shared clonotypes between healthy human individuals. Study-wide context: Donors, aged 18 to 49, were two women and three men.

Germline values: CDR1 ENHRY, CDR2 SYGVKD. Trimming cost V 0 bases and J 5 bases; bases outside gene matches: 6. The CDR3 is made up of 16 amino acids. Every donor was a Caucasian adult from Nashville, Tennessee. Spread over ten immunoSEQ deep assay plates, unsorted PBMC DNA underwent sequencing. Using immunoSEQ multiplex PCR, the repertoire was profiled, and TCRdb retains in-frame clones only, with some absent. The table shows approximately 500,000 clones, with about 79% occurring only once. The sequence was collected from a woman between 35 and 50 years old in good health. Some clones in this sample may be carry-over from other donors' samples. The sequenced sample consisted of PBMCs. This rearrangement joins TRBV10-3 to TRBJ1-5; 8 bases agree with TRBD1. The chain's CDR3 is CAISESFDRGHQPQHF. The CDR3 DNA reads TGTGCCATCAGTGAGTCCTTCGACAGGGGACATCAGCCCCAGCATTTT.